This TCR beta chain appears in the sequencing data of a study of cytomegalovirus exposure and HLA in healthy donors (dated by TCRdb to the late 2010s). Background for the entire study: An earlier analysis of approximately 590 of the donors reported approximately 270 Gb of sequence data and 100 million to 140 million unique TCR beta sequences from 150 million to 200 million T cells. An early release that covered fewer than 800 HLA-typed donors contained 250 to 350 gigabases of sequencing data and roughly 84 million unique TCR sequences. The genetic ancestry cluster associated with self-reported Caucasian donors included 80% to 90% of the 398 genotyped donors. The aim of the study was to test whether cataloging public T cell receptors could identify signatures of past pathogen exposure. The T cell repertoires of 666 subjects were profiled by immunosequencing and related to cytomegalovirus serostatus. In addition to the first cohort of about 650 subjects, a separate validation cohort of 100 to 150 different subjects was used. High-throughput TCR immunosequencing, statistical association of individual TCRs with disease status, and machine learning were combined to predict cytomegalovirus infection status. To study patterns of TCR occurrence, a later analysis re-analyzed previously published TCR beta repertoires from more than 550 donors and added high-resolution HLA genotyping. In the later analysis, no new phenotypic data were used to find candidate immune exposures; instead, reliance was placed on TCR beta sequences and their occurrence across donors. In an earlier analysis of over 550 of the donors, high-throughput TCR beta sequencing was used to judge whether each TCR beta V gene segment behaved as functional or pseudogenic. Donor age, sex, ethnicity and CMV serostatus were compiled together with the repertoire data. A later genetic analysis took genome-wide SNP genotypes for about 55% of the 666 donors and used that subset as a discovery cohort. Every repertoire in the discovery cohort had been generated on one and the same sequencing platform. Class I and class II HLA loci were covered by the typing at four-digit resolution. The number of donors typed differed by locus, with 629-630 for A, B, C, DRB1 and DQB1, roughly 520 for DQA1, approximately 580 for DPA1, and some 440 for DPB1. Several DR-DQ haplotypes were treated as single units for association and clustering because of strong linkage in the cohort. Among some 410 genotyped donors of the cohort, an average of approximately 240,000 unique TCR beta nucleotide sequences was sequenced per donor, of which roughly 18% were non-productive. Beyond this particular receptor, the publication reports: A later genetic analysis reported fewer N-insertions in productive TCRs among donors in an Asian-associated ancestry cluster than the roughly 690-donor mean. A further reported finding was that TCR beta sequences accurately predicted the HLA-A and HLA-B alleles for most subjects in the first cohort. In vitro tests confirmed that a few of the cytomegalovirus-associated TCR beta chains recognize cytomegalovirus antigens. Some IMGT-functional V segments, including TRBV6-2 and TRBV6-3, could not be distinguished by the 87-base-pair reads and were therefore excluded. Sequencing depth was assumed to be roughly uniform across donors in the presence/absence analyses, though that assumption may not hold. Specific HLA alleles were associated with more than 15,000 TCR beta sequences at a false discovery rate of 0.05 in a later analysis. In a later analysis, HLA-associated TCR beta chains were found to be more clonally expanded and to have lower generation probabilities than equally common non-associated chains. The study gave a list of over 150 TCR beta chains associated with cytomegalovirus. An association between a missense DCLRE1C variant and V-gene and J-gene trimming of TCR beta chains was found in a later genetic analysis and replicated in an independent cohort. The earlier analysis of around 600 of the donors excluded over 15 rarely observed V segments, including chromosome 9 orphons, because counts were too low. Cytomegalovirus status was reported to be diagnosed by the classifier with high specificity and sensitivity in both the original and validation cohorts. The authors suggested that the approach could potentially be extended to other disease states and immunological phenotypes. The cohort was sequenced for TCR beta chains only, and without alpha or paired-chain data the features that could be detected were limited. A cluster of highly shared sequence variants was judged likely to represent a technical artifact of the sequencing pipeline. While some public TCRs were present in many individuals, most TCR sequences turned up only very rarely across donors. For the cohort, immune exposure information was limited to CMV serostatus. When HLA alleles, especially DR and DQ, strongly co-occurred, attributing TCR associations to individual alleles was difficult. Because HLA typing was unavailable for some donors at each locus, only the typed subset was used in association tests. According to a later analysis, most CMV-associated TCR beta chains appeared to be HLA-restricted, and the HLA associations seemed to be driven largely by CMV exposure. Several of the top co-occurrence clusters appeared to be linked to parvovirus B19, influenza, CMV and Epstein-Barr virus, according to a later analysis. In an earlier analysis of some 500 of the donors, most TCR beta V segments appeared in productive rearrangements about 87% or about 30% of the time, broadly matching IMGT annotations. Linkage disequilibrium might explain the correlated functional status among segregating V segments, but an unknown experimental factor could not be ruled out. According to a later analysis, TCR association rates differed among HLA loci, with DRB1 alleles showing the most associated TCRs and HLA-C alleles showing the fewest.

In total, approximately 690 healthy bone marrow donors made up the cohort. At the time of sampling, every cohort member was nominally healthy, though immune exposures that went unrecorded were likely present. The donor tested CMV seropositive, placing the donor among the 289 seropositive members of the cohort. A peripheral blood sample was provided by each donor, and peripheral blood mononuclear cells were used for TCR beta sequencing. The Qiagen DNeasy Blood Extraction Kit was used to extract genomic DNA from the blood cell samples. Library creation used the immunoSEQ multiplex PCR assay. For the multiplex PCR, a mixture combining 60 forward primers for TCR Vbeta segments and 13 reverse primers for TCR Jbeta segments was used. A multiplex PCR assay on genomic DNA amplified the CDR3 region of rearranged TCR beta genes. The amplified TCR beta libraries were sequenced on the Illumina HiSeq System as 87-base-pair reads. The original pipeline was this. Across the roughly 640 repertoires, a later analysis counted 60 million to 90 million unique TCR beta chains, around 11 million of which were shared by at least two donors. To remove PCR and sequencing errors, raw reads were error-corrected and collapsed into unique sequences using a nearest-neighbor algorithm that merged closely related sequences. V, D and J gene segments were assigned by aligning CDR3 sequences to IMGT reference sequences. For a sequence to be retained, a match of at least six nucleotides was required to both a V gene segment and a J gene segment. Rearrangements were called productive when the CDR3 lacked stop codons and stayed in frame with V and J; all others were non-productive. Following IMGT convention, CDR3 was defined as the stretch from the second conserved V-encoded cysteine to the conserved J-encoded phenylalanine. The earlier analysis of roughly 590 of the donors excluded sequences that lacked an unambiguous match to a single V gene segment. In an earlier analysis of approximately 550 of the donors, V segments were called functional above 56.7% productive rearrangements and were called segregating when the between-donor standard deviation exceeded 5%. A statistical classification framework was built for diagnosing cytomegalovirus status from the catalog of TCR beta chain sequences. A later analysis assigned V and J genes by comparing TCR nucleotide sequences with IMGT/GENE-DB human TR gene sequences. The TCRdist pipeline was used in a later analysis to assign CDR3 sequences and most-parsimonious VDJ recombination scenarios. In a later analysis, each TCR beta chain was defined by its CDR3 amino acid sequence together with its V-gene family, and reads without a unique V-gene family were excluded. To address suspected cross-contamination and a sequencing artifact, a later analysis removed some 620 highly shared, low-generation-probability nucleotide sequences. In a later analysis, a clonal expansion index was calculated for each public chain from normalized within-repertoire ranks of inferred template counts. A later analysis computed generation probabilities with a VDJ recombination model fitted to out-of-frame rearrangements, and checked the results against IGoR. A later analysis scored TCR-TCR, TCR-HLA and TCR-CMV co-occurrence with hypergeometric tests, applying a repertoire-size bias correction to TCR pairs. To estimate false discovery rates, a later analysis permuted the HLA or CMV assignments 20 times. In a later analysis, co-occurring TCRs were grouped using DBSCAN, and TCRdist sequence similarity was added for clustering within HLA-allele-positive subsets. For co-occurrence clustering, repertoires with fewer than 30,000 or more than 120,000 public chains were excluded, along with four to six repertoires with anomalous nucleotide sharing. What TCRdb holds here is the immuneACCESS table cut down to in-frame rearrangements. Part of the clones is not present; checked against another copy, under half of the missing clones reflect an unresolved V gene, and the others are unexplained. V and J calls and clone size are copied from that table; D and trimming were computed from the DNA. For this sample there are under 200,000 clones; 65% to 70% appear just once. 4.5% of the sample rests with the top ten.

A word on this clone: No cognate antigen has been identified for it. Base qualities are not recorded, but no much larger clone differs from it by a single base.

CDR1 is given as SGHRS and CDR2 as YFSETQ, both from the germline V gene. Taken from cysteine to phenylalanine, the CDR3 has 15 residues. CDR3 DNA only is kept here, 45 bases in frame from base 1. Germline trimming amounts to 0 bases on V and 3 bases on J, with 5 as the count of junction bases outside the gene matches. The rearranged segments are TRBV5-1 and TRBJ2-7; TRBD2 agrees with 8 junctional bases. Sequencing was done on a sample of PBMCs. This clonotype originated in a woman younger than 35 in good health and CMV-seropositive. The CDR3 protein sequence reads: CASSLATGGSYEQYF. DNA sequence: TGCGCCAGCAGCTTGGCGACGGGGGGGAGCTACGAGCAGTACTTC.